The sequence of this T cell receptor (beta chain) was determined in a study of tumor-infiltrating lymphocytes in oesophageal squamous cell carcinoma. By frequency in the sample, this clonotype is medium-sized. The V gene's germline CDR1 is SGHVS and CDR2 FQNEAQ. CDR3 size: 13 residues. TCRdb reprocessed the PCR reads with MiXCR, giving one entry per CDR3 protein. The sample contains approximately 20,000 distinct CDR3 sequences, more than 40% of which appear only once. Sequencing input: normal esophageal tissue next to the tumor. The chain is built from TRBV7-8 and TRBJ2-3; 8 nucleotides align to TRBD2. The sequence was collected from a male donor with esophageal squamous cell carcinoma. The CDR3 region has the DNA TGTGCAACCGGACGGGAGGGGTCAGATACGCAGTATTTT. This translates into CATGREGSDTQYF.